Here is one TCR beta chain with its context. What it recognizes is unknown. This specimen comes from a study of OX40 agonist ivuxolimab in advanced cancers. Study outcomes and limitations: Expanded clones belonging to CD8+ T cells outnumbered, on average, those of CD4+. Normalized T-cell clonal expansion was also low in some nonresponders.

TCRdb keeps only in-frame clones here, not all; method: immunoSEQ multiplex PCR. The table includes 40,000 to 45,000 clones, 85% to 95% detected once. This receptor was identified in an adult with an advanced solid tumor such as melanoma, head and neck, liver or kidney cancer. This sample comprised CD4+ or CD8+ T cells sorted from blood, obtained in a trial of the OX40 agonist ivuxolimab.

CDR3 DNA: TGTGCCAGCAGCCCAGGCACAGATACGCAGTATTTT. This translates into CASSPGTDTQYF. The rearrangement links TRBV7-3 to TRBJ2-3; D gene uncertain. The germline gives CDR1 SGHTA, CDR2 FQGTGA. V lost 5 bases and J 1 base, leaving 4 bases between the germline ends. There are 12 residues in the CDR3.